This is a list of T cell receptor beta chains from one sample in a study of blood T cell repertoires in COVID-19. Using immunoSEQ multiplex PCR, the repertoire was profiled, and TCRdb retains in-frame clones only, with some absent. This table holds under 350,000 clones, over 75% found once. Sequenced material: peripheral blood. Receptors were obtained from a woman between 25 and 40 years old with COVID-19, enrolled during active disease. The CDR3 runs from the conserved cysteine through the conserved F or W. The order of the fields is J gene, D gene, clone size, V gene, CDR3 protein, CDR3 DNA. D genes are given only for firm matches. Not all rows give a size; the values are once, few, many and, for expanded clones, a class.

TRBJ1-1,TRBD1,NA,TRBV5-1,CASSRGTVNTEAFF,TGCGCCAGCAGCCGAGGGACAGTGAACACTGAAGCTTTCTTT
TRBJ1-2,TRBD1,NA,TRBV28,CASKLGQGAIYGYTF,TGTGCCAGCAAGCTCGGACAGGGGGCAATCTATGGCTACACCTTC
TRBJ1-3,NA,NA,TRBV28,CATHRKFSGNTIYF,TGTGCCACCCACAGGAAATTCTCTGGAAACACCATATATTTT
TRBJ2-2,TRBD2,NA,TRBV24-1,CATSDLAGNTGELFF,TGTGCCACCAGTGACCTAGCGGGGAACACCGGGGAGCTGTTTTTT
TRBJ2-1,NA,NA,TRBV5-4,CASSSPGFEQFF,TGTGCCAGCAGCTCTCCGGGGTTTGAGCAGTTCTTC
TRBJ1-2,NA,NA,TRBV7-8,CASSFRQDINYGYTF,TGTGCCAGCAGCTTTCGACAGGACATAAACTATGGCTACACCTTC
TRBJ2-3,NA,NA,TRBV7-2,CASSSGIVPYTQYF,TGTGCCAGCAGCTCCGGGATCGTTCCTTATACGCAGTATTTT
TRBJ1-1,TRBD1,NA,TRBV4-1,CASSPIGTDEAFF,TGCGCCAGCAGCCCGATCGGGACAGATGAAGCTTTCTTT
TRBJ1-1,NA,NA,TRBV5-4,CASSGRSGVGENTEAFF,TGTGCCAGCAGCGGCCGATCAGGGGTTGGGGAGAACACTGAAGCTTTCTTT
TRBJ1-2,NA,once,TRBV6-5,CASRLSGPSREGYTF,TGTGCCAGCAGACTGTCCGGACCTTCGAGGGAGGGCTACACCTTC
TRBJ2-7,TRBD1,NA,TRBV7-6,CASSYRTGAPYEQYF,TGTGCCAGCAGCTACCGGACAGGGGCCCCCTACGAGCAGTACTTC
TRBJ1-1,TRBD1,NA,TRBV5-1,CASSPWTGTTEAFF,TGCGCCAGCAGCCCTTGGACAGGGACAACTGAAGCTTTCTTT
TRBJ2-7,NA,NA,TRBV30,CAWRAVSARGGGQYF,TGTGCCTGGAGGGCGGTCAGCGCTCGGGGAGGCGGGCAGTACTTC
TRBJ2-7,NA,NA,TRBV19,CASRAQGFHYEQYF,TGTGCCAGTAGAGCCCAGGGTTTCCACTACGAGCAGTACTTC
TRBJ1-1,NA,few,TRBV7-9,CASSLQGNTEAFF,TGTGCCAGCAGCCTACAGGGGAACACTGAAGCTTTCTTT
TRBJ1-4,TRBD1,NA,TRBV2,CASSGQGASEKLFF,TGTGCCAGCAGCGGACAGGGTGCGAGTGAAAAACTGTTTTTT
TRBJ2-2,TRBD2,NA,TRBV30,CAWSVPSGSGAGELFF,TGTGCCTGGAGTGTACCTAGCGGGAGTGGCGCCGGGGAGCTGTTTTTT
TRBJ2-2,NA,NA,TRBV27,CASSFGQGWELFF,TGTGCCAGCAGTTTCGGCCAGGGTTGGGAGCTGTTTTTT
TRBJ2-4,TRBD1,NA,TRBV9,CASSVAGQGAENIQYF,TGTGCCAGCAGCGTAGCTGGACAGGGGGCAGAAAACATTCAGTACTTC
TRBJ1-4,NA,NA,TRBV28,CASSVGGEKLFF,TGTGCCAGCAGTGTGGGGGGAGAAAAACTGTTTTTT
TRBJ2-7,NA,NA,TRBV20-1,CSASQGYEQYF,TGCAGTGCTAGTCAGGGCTACGAGCAGTACTTC
TRBJ1-1,NA,NA,TRBV19,CASSMGRRTEAFF,TGTGCCAGTAGTATGGGGCGACGGACTGAAGCTTTCTTT
TRBJ1-3,TRBD1,NA,TRBV5-1,CASSVTGDHGNTIYF,TGCGCCAGCAGCGTGACAGGGGATCACGGAAACACCATATATTTT
TRBJ2-2,TRBD1,NA,TRBV19,CASGRGTGRANTGELFF,TGTGCCAGTGGCCGGGGGACAGGACGGGCGAACACCGGGGAGCTGTTTTTT
TRBJ1-5,NA,NA,TRBV19,CASSAPPHGRPQHF,TGTGCCAGTAGTGCCCCCCCCCATGGGCGGCCCCAGCATTTT
TRBJ2-3,NA,once,TRBV7-3,CASSLRPGLDTQYF,TGTGCCAGCAGCTTAAGGCCAGGGCTGGATACGCAGTATTTT
TRBJ2-3,NA,once,TRBV2,CASQVTTSTDTQYF,TGTGCCAGCCAAGTGACGACAAGCACAGATACGCAGTATTTT
TRBJ1-5,NA,NA,TRBV14,CASSQDRGPQHF,TGTGCCAGCAGCCAAGATAGAGGACCCCAGCATTTT
TRBJ2-5,TRBD1,NA,TRBV28,CASTATGRKETQYF,TGTGCCAGCACCGCGACAGGGAGAAAGGAGACCCAGTACTTC
TRBJ2-1,TRBD2,NA,TRBV19,CASRLAGAVYNEQFF,TGTGCCAGTAGGCTAGCGGGAGCGGTCTACAATGAGCAGTTCTTC
TRBJ1-5,NA,NA,TRBV4-1,CASRDRPSGNQPQHF,TGCGCCAGCAGGGACAGACCGTCGGGCAATCAGCCCCAGCATTTT
TRBJ2-7,NA,NA,TRBV7-9,CASSANPSEQYF,TGTGCCAGCAGCGCAAATCCTAGCGAGCAGTACTTC
TRBJ1-4,TRBD1,NA,TRBV5-1,CASKSGGSGDEKLFF,TGCGCCAGCAAGTCAGGGGGCAGTGGAGATGAAAAACTGTTTTTT
TRBJ1-2,NA,NA,TRBV7-6,CASSPTSRGYGYTF,TGTGCCAGCAGCCCCACCTCAAGGGGATATGGCTACACCTTC
TRBJ1-1,NA,NA,TRBV5-1,CASSLLRGNTEAFF,TGCGCCAGCAGCTTGCTCAGAGGGAACACTGAAGCTTTCTTT
TRBJ2-1,TRBD2,once,TRBV5-4,CASSPAAAGLAGYEQFF,TGTGCCAGCAGCCCCGCCGCCGCGGGACTAGCGGGTTATGAGCAGTTCTTC
TRBJ2-5,NA,NA,TRBV30,CALGRDRETQYF,TGTGCCTTAGGGAGAGATAGGGAGACCCAGTACTTC
TRBJ1-4,NA,NA,TRBV30,CAWSVREELFF,TGTGCCTGGAGCGTCCGGGAGGAACTGTTTTTT
TRBJ2-5,NA,NA,TRBV7-2,CASSPDRKETQYF,TGTGCCAGCAGCCCCGACAGAAAAGAGACCCAGTACTTC
TRBJ1-5,NA,NA,TRBV28,CASSPMNQPQHF,TGTGCCAGCAGCCCCATGAATCAGCCCCAGCATTTT